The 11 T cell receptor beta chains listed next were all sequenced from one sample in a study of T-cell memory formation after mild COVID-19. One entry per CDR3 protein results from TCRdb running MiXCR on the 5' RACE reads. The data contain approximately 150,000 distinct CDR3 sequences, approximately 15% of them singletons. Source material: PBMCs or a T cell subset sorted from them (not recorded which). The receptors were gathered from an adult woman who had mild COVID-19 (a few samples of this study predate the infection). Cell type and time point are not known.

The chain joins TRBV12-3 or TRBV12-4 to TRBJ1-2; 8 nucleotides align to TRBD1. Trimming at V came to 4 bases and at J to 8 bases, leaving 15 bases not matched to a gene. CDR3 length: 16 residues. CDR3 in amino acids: CASSSRLLQGAEGYTF. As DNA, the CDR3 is TGTGCCAGCAGTTCCCGCCTTTTGCAGGGGGCAGAGGGCTACACCTTC.

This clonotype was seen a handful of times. The CDR3 DNA sequence: TGCGCCAGCAGCTTGTCCCCCTTCAAGGAGACCCAGTACTTC. Its protein is CASSLSPFKETQYF. This sequence joins TRBV5-1 and TRBJ2-5; D is ambiguous. CDR1 is SGHRS, CDR2 YFSETQ, per germline. V gave up 1 base and J gave up 5 bases, with 12 bases separating them. The CDR3 sequence is 14 residues long.

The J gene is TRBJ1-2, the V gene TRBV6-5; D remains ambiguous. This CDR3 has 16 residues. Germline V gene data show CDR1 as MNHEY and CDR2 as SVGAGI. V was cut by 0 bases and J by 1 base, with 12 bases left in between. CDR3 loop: CASSYSSSYNNYGYTF. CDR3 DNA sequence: TGTGCCAGCAGTTACTCTTCCAGCTACAATAACTATGGCTACACCTTC.

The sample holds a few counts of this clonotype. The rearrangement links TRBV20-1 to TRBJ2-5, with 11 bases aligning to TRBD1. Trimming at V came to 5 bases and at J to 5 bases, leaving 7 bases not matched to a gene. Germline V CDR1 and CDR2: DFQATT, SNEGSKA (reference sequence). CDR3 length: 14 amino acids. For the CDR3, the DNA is TGCAGTGCTTCCGGACAGGGGGCGGGGGAGACCCAGTACTTC. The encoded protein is CSASGQGAGETQYF.

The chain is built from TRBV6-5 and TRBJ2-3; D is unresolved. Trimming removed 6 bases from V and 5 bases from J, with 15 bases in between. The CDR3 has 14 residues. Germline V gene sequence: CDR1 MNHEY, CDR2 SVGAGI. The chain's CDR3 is CASSPWGLEDTQYF. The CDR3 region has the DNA TGTGCCAGCAGCCCGTGGGGATTGGAAGATACGCAGTATTTT.

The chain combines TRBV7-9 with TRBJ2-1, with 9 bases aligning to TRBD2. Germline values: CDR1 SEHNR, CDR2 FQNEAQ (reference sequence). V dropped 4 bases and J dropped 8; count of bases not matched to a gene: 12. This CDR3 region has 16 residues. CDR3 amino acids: CASSSIAGASGDEQFF. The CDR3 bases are TGTGCCAGCAGCTCCATAGCGGGAGCGAGTGGCGATGAGCAGTTCTTC.

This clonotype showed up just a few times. CDR3 region: CAWSPPDRWAYNEQFF. The CDR3 nucleotides are TGTGCCTGGAGTCCGCCGGACAGGTGGGCCTACAATGAGCAGTTCTTC. This chain connects TRBV30 to TRBJ2-1; 7 nucleotides align to TRBD1. This CDR3 has 16 residues. Germline CDR1 is GTSNPN and CDR2 is SVGIG (reference sequence). Trimming cost V 2 bases and J 2 bases; bases outside gene matches: 9.

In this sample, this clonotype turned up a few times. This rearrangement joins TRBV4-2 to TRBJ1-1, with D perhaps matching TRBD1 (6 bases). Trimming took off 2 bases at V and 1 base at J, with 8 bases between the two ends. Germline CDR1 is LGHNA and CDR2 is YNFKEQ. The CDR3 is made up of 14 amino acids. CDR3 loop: CASSQLQGNTEAFF. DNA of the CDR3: TGTGCCAGCAGCCAATTACAGGGGAACACTGAAGCTTTCTTT.

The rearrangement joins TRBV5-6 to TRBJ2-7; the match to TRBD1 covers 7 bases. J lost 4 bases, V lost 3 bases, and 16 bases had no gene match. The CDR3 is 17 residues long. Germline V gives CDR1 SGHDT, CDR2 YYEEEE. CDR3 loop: CASSSPYGQAEPYEQYF. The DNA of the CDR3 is TGTGCCAGCAGCTCCCCATACGGACAGGCTGAACCTTACGAGCAGTACTTC.

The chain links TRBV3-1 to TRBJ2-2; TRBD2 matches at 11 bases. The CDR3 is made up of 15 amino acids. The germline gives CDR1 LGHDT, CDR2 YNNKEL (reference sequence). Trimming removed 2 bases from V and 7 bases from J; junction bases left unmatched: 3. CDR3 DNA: TGTGCCAGCAGCCAACTAGCGGGGGGTATCGGGGAGCTGTTTTTT. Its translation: CASSQLAGGIGELFF.

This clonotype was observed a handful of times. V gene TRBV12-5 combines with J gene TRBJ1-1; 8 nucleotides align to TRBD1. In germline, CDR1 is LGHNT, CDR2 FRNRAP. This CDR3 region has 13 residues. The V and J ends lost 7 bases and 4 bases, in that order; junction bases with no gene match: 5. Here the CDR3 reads CASDLTGGTEAFF. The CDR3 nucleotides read TGTGCTAGTGACCTAACAGGGGGCACTGAAGCTTTCTTT.